This TCR beta chain came from a study of blood T cell repertoires in COVID-19. For the study at large: T cells, B-cell-depleted T cells, or PBMCs supplied cDNA or gDNA.

Sequencing used immunoSEQ multiplex PCR; TCRdb keeps in-frame clones, though not all of them. The sample includes about 43,000 clones, approximately 87% seen only once; the top ten take about 4.7%. This CDR3 region has 16 residues. Germline V lookup: CDR1 LGHNA, CDR2 YSLEER. The junction had 7 bases not matched to a gene; V was cut back by 0 bases and J by 4 bases. Source material: peripheral blood. This sequence was found in a human donor in a cohort sampled during active COVID-19. J is TRBJ1-2 and V is TRBV4-3, with TRBD1 identical over 8 bases. The CDR3 sequence: CASSQDGSRGLYGYTF. CDR3 coding DNA: TGCGCCAGCAGCCAAGATGGGTCCAGGGGGCTCTATGGCTACACCTTC.